This TCR beta chain emerged from a study of Ad26.COV2.S vaccination and SARS-CoV-2 variants. In the case of this clone: Antigen unknown.

Treatment: some 20 received Ad26.COV2.S at low or high dose, single or two shots; roughly five received placebo; per-sample allocation not given. Sample collection was performed on day 63 after the first vaccine or placebo injection. Broader study findings: TCR breadth and depth estimates may have understated total T cell responses. Spike-specific responses of CD8+ and CD4+ T cells were reported to display substantial breadth after vaccination.

Only in-frame clones appear in the TCRdb table, and some are missing; sequencing was by immunoSEQ multiplex PCR. The data hold some 320,000 clones, with approximately 86% observed a single time. The V and J ends lost 0 bases and 3 bases, in that order; junction bases with no gene match: 4. Germline CDR1 MNHEY, CDR2 SVGAGI. CDR3 length: 15 residues. V and J are TRBV6-5 and TRBJ2-7, with 8 bases that match TRBD1. The specimen was peripheral blood, collected in a trial of Ad26.COV2.S vaccine versus placebo. This TCR derives from a person aged 18-65 years who received the Ad26.COV2.S COVID-19 vaccine or a placebo. In DNA form, the CDR3 reads TGTGCCAGCAGTTACTCTTCGGACAGGGACTACGAGCAGTACTTC. Translated: CASSYSSDRDYEQYF.